A single sample gave rise to the 10 T cell receptor beta chains below, sequenced in a study of CD8 T cells in Susac syndrome. After extraction with the RNeasy kit, about 0.45 to 1 ug of the RNA was reverse transcribed using random hexamers. TCRdb analysed the immunoSEQ multiplex PCR reads with MiXCR anew, one entry per CDR3 protein. The sample lists roughly 180,000 distinct CDR3 sequences; around 94% were seen once. Source material: CD4+ T cells from PBMCs. These receptors were taken from a human donor with Susac syndrome.

This rearrangement joins TRBV27 to TRBJ2-4, with 7 bases aligning to TRBD1. The CDR3 is made up of 16 amino acids. Germline V gene data show CDR1 as MNHEY and CDR2 as SMNVEV (reference sequence). J was trimmed by 8 bases and V by 6 bases; bases with no gene match: 16. CDR3 in amino acids: CASRPDRGLSMDIQYF. The CDR3 coding sequence is TGTGCCAGCAGGCCTGATAGGGGGCTCAGTATGGACATTCAGTACTTC.

V usage is TRBV11-2 and J usage is TRBJ1-3, with TRBD1 matching over 9 bases. The CDR3 covers 15 residues. With 5 bases clipped from V and 3 bases from J, the junction kept 5 bases outside the gene matches. Germline V gene lookup returns CDR1 SGHAT and CDR2 FQNNGV. The CDR3 DNA reads TGTGCCAGCAGCCTACAGGGGGCAGATGGAAACACCATATATTTT. Amino acids: CASSLQGADGNTIYF.

The gene calls are TRBV3-1 and TRBJ2-1; the match to TRBD2 covers 14 bases. Per the germline V gene, CDR1 is LGHDT and CDR2 is YNNKEL (reference sequence). The CDR3 sequence is 19 residues long. The J segment lost 9 bases and the V segment lost 4 bases, leaving 17 bases of the junction unmatched. CDR3 sequence: CASSRGPNPGLAGEVEQFF. The CDR3, as DNA: TGTGCCAGCAGCCGTGGGCCCAACCCGGGACTAGCGGGAGAGGTTGAGCAGTTCTTC.

This clonotype was picked up a small number of times. The J gene is TRBJ2-2, the V gene TRBV3-1; the D gene is possibly TRBD2 (6 bases). Per germline, CDR1 LGHDT and CDR2 YNNKEL (reference sequence). Trimming pared 8 bases from V and 5 bases from J, leaving 9 bases between. The CDR3 has 12 residues. CDR3 DNA sequence: TGTGCCAGCTCTGCGGGAACCGGGGAGCTGTTTTTT. Translating gives CASSAGTGELFF.

The chain couples TRBV4-2 to TRBJ1-2; D remains unclear. From germline, CDR1 is LGHNA and CDR2 YNFKEQ. Trimming pared 1 base from V and 8 bases from J, leaving 14 bases between. This CDR3 spans 14 amino acids. The CDR3, as DNA: TGTGCCAGCAGCCAAGTCGGTCAACGGCGCGGCTACACCTTC. Residues: CASSQVGQRRGYTF.

The chain uses TRBV6-2 or TRBV6-3 and TRBJ2-2; 9 positions match TRBD2. The CDR3 has 14 amino acids. V shed 6 bases and J 6 bases; nucleotides not matched to a gene: 5. Germline V gene lookup returns CDR1 MNHEY and CDR2 SVGEGT. The DNA of the CDR3 is TGTGCCAGCAGCCGTAGCGGGAGACCCGGGGAGCTGTTTTTT. Translation gives CASSRSGRPGELFF.

The chain has TRBV11-1 and TRBJ1-6; D unresolved. The V and J ends lost 5 bases and 7 bases respectively, with 12 bases between them. The CDR3 loop spans 14 amino acids. CDR1 is SGHAT and CDR2 is FQDESV in the germline V gene (reference sequence). The CDR3 DNA reads TGTGCCAGCAGCCTAGGACGGCAGAATTCACCCCTCCACTTT. Translating it yields CASSLGRQNSPLHF.

The V call is TRBV6-2 or TRBV6-3, the J call TRBJ2-5, with TRBD2 as a possible D gene (6 bases). This CDR3 has 14 amino acids. Trimming cost V 4 bases and J 5 bases, with 14 bases left between them. Germline loops: CDR1 MNHEY, CDR2 SVGEGT. The CDR3 sequence is CASSSPGGAETQYF. The CDR3 DNA reads as TGTGCCAGCAGTTCCCCCGGAGGGGCCGAGACCCAGTACTTC.

The chain is built from TRBV4-3 and TRBJ1-5; D is uncertain. Trimming cost V 4 bases and J 4 bases, with 14 bases left between them. The CDR3 covers 15 residues. Germline CDR1 LGHNA, CDR2 YSLEER. The CDR3 DNA reads as TGCGCCAGCAGCCTCGGAATAATGGGGAATCAGCCCCAGCATTTT. It yields the protein CASSLGIMGNQPQHF.

V is TRBV20-1 and J is TRBJ2-4, with D tentatively TRBD1 (5 bases). The ends were cut back, 1 base at V and 3 bases at J, with 7 bases in the middle. Germline V gives CDR1 DFQATT, CDR2 SNEGSKA (reference sequence). The CDR3 runs 13 residues. CDR3 DNA: TGCAGTGCTAGAGGGGGCGGCAAAAACATTCAGTACTTC. It is translated as CSARGGGKNIQYF.